The 21 T cell receptor beta chains reported below all come from one sample, sequenced in a study of blood T cells in healthy people across ages. With a J-beta primer mix and a sample-barcoded 5' primer, a second PCR ran about 7 to 12 cycles. TCRdb analysed the 5' RACE reads with MiXCR anew, one entry per CDR3 protein. This sample has 550,000 to 600,000 distinct CDR3 sequences; about 25% occur once, and the top ten carry approximately 17%. The sample comprised blood. Receptors were obtained from an older woman in good health.

This clonotype appeared a few times. This chain uses TRBV18 with TRBJ1-1; TRBD1 might be the D (5 bases). Germline V CDR1 and CDR2: KGHSH, LQKENI. V gave up 6 bases and J gave up 3 bases, with 11 bases separating them. The CDR3 consists of 13 residues. The CDR3 sequence is CASSGVRDTEAFF. The CDR3 coding sequence is TGTGCCAGCTCGGGGGTAAGGGACACTGAAGCTTTCTTT.

With regard to this clonotype: The junction differs from germline at one of its ends, possibly a read error. CDR3 bases: TGTGCCAGCAGCCCACGACAGGGGTTGAACGCCGGGGAGCTGTTTTTT. Translated: CASSPRQGLNAGELFF. The V call is TRBV5-1, the J call TRBJ2-2, with TRBD1 matching over 8 bases. Germline V gene lookup returns CDR1 SGHRS and CDR2 YFSETQ. The CDR3 length is 16 residues.

The rearrangement uses TRBV7-2 and TRBJ1-1; no clear D gene. V lost 3 bases and J lost 3, with 14 bases in between. Germline CDR1 is SGHTA and CDR2 is FQGNSA. The CDR3 extends over 15 amino acids. The chain's CDR3 is CASSFRPIRDTEAFF. CDR3 nucleotides: TGTGCCAGCAGCTTCAGACCTATCCGGGACACTGAAGCTTTCTTT. The variable domain in full, with the rest retrieved from reference TRBV7-2 and TRBJ1-1, is GAGVSQSPSNKVTEKGKDVELRCDPISGHTALYWYRQSLGQGLEFLIYFQGNSAPDKSGLPSDRFSAERTGGSVSTLTIQRTQQEDSAVYLCASSFRPIRDTEAFFGQGTRLTVV.

The chain combines TRBV7-2 with TRBJ2-5; D might be TRBD1 (5 bases). Matching the DNA end better, TRBJ2-7 makes the J call doubtful. Germline assignment: CDR1 SGHTA and CDR2 FQGNSA. This CDR3 has 13 residues. In DNA, the CDR3 is TGTGCCAGCAGCCGAACAGGATTCTACGAGCAGTACTTC. Encoded protein: CASSRTGFYEQYF.

V gene TRBV12-3 or TRBV12-4 combines with J gene TRBJ1-2; 7 bases are shared with TRBD1. The CDR3 is 15 residues long. J was trimmed by 4 bases and V by 6 bases; bases with no gene match: 11. The CDR3 DNA is TGTGCCAGCAGGGCCACAGGGGACCCCCGCTATGGCTACACCTTC. As protein: CASRATGDPRYGYTF.

V and J are TRBV10-3 and TRBJ2-7; 7 bases agree with TRBD1. The trim removed 6 bases at V and 9 bases at J, leaving 8 bases unmatched. Germline lookup yields CDR1 ENHRY and CDR2 SYGVKD. This CDR3 region has 12 residues. The CDR3 nucleotides read TGTGCCATCAGCGACGACAGGGTGGGGCAGTACTTC. Protein product: CAISDDRVGQYF.

J is TRBJ2-6 and V is TRBV6-6; D possibly corresponds to TRBD2 (7 bases). The CDR3 has 16 residues. Trimming removed 2 bases at V and 3 bases at J, with 11 bases between. Germline CDR1 is MNHNY and CDR2 is SVGAGI (reference sequence). The CDR3 loop is CASSYGGADGANVLTF. CDR3 bases: TGTGCCAGCAGTTACGGGGGGGCGGATGGGGCCAACGTCCTGACTTTC.

The chain employs TRBV5-8 and TRBJ2-4; D perhaps matches TRBD1 (6 bases). The CDR3 loop spans 15 amino acids. Deletions cut 4 bases from V and 1 base from J, with 12 bases between. CDR1 SGHTS and CDR2 YDEGEE come from the germline V gene. The CDR3 region has the DNA TGTGCCAGCAGCCAGGGGCGTTGGGCCAAAAACATTCAGTACTTC. Translated, it gives CASSQGRWAKNIQYF. The full variable domain, in which reference TRBV5-8 and TRBJ2-4 provide the parts outside the CDR3, is EAGVTQSPTHLIKTRGQQATLRCSPISGHTSVYWYQQALGLGLQFLLWYDEGEERNRGNFPPRFSGRQFPNYSSELNVNALELEDSALYLCASSQGRWAKNIQYFGAGTRLSVL.

In its sample, this clonotype was seen a few times. The chain is built from TRBV7-2 and TRBJ2-7; D is possibly TRBD2 (6 bases). Germline assignment: CDR1 SGHTA and CDR2 FQGNSA. Trimming cost V 1 base and J 2 bases, with 12 bases left between them. The CDR3 is 15 amino acids. CDR3 loop: CASSLGASVPYEQYF. The CDR3 coding sequence is TGTGCCAGCAGCTTAGGGGCTAGCGTCCCCTACGAGCAGTACTTC.

The CDR3 nucleotides are TGCAGCGCGGTAGGGGGGACAGGGGTAGAGACCCAGTACTTC. Protein product: CSAVGGTGVETQYF. This chain joins TRBV29-1 and TRBJ2-5; 10 bases agree with TRBD1. The CDR3 is 14 amino acids. The V gene end was trimmed by 7 bases and the J gene end by 4 bases; junction bases not matched to a gene: 9. Looked up from germline, CDR1 is SQVTM and CDR2 is ANQGSEA.

This clonotype was counted only a few times. The chain couples TRBV4-3 to TRBJ2-5, with 7 bases fitting TRBD1. This CDR3 has 15 residues. Germline V CDR1 and CDR2: LGHNA, YSLEER. The V and J ends lost 3 bases and 3 bases, in that order; junction bases with no gene match: 7. The CDR3 sequence: CASSHQAGGKETQYF. The CDR3 bases are TGCGCCAGCAGCCATCAGGCAGGGGGAAAAGAGACCCAGTACTTC.

The table lists this clonotype with many counts. This chain connects TRBV5-1 to TRBJ2-2, with TRBD1 identical over 7 bases. Per the germline V gene, CDR1 is SGHRS and CDR2 is YFSETQ. Unmatched junction bases numbered 6, after V lost 5 bases and J lost 5 bases. This CDR3 is 14 amino acids long. The CDR3 protein is CASSWDSLTGELFF. CDR3 bases: TGCGCCAGCAGTTGGGACAGTCTAACCGGGGAGCTGTTTTTT.

V gene TRBV6-1 combines with J gene TRBJ2-5, with a possible D match to TRBD2 (5 bases). The better agreement between TRBJ2-7 and the DNA end casts doubt on the J call. Germline CDR1 MNHNS, CDR2 SASEGT. This CDR3 has 13 amino acids. CDR3: CASSIGISYEQYF. In DNA, the CDR3 is TGTGCCAGCAGCATCGGGATTTCCTACGAGCAGTACTTC.

This clonotype was observed a handful of times. The V gene is TRBV7-3, the J gene TRBJ1-5, with TRBD1 identical over 7 bases. CDR3 length equals 13 residues. V lost 2 bases to trimming and J lost 10 bases; unmatched junction nucleotides: 5. Germline V gives CDR1 SGHTA, CDR2 FQGTGA. The CDR3 reads CASSLSQGDPQHF. The CDR3 coding sequence is TGTGCCAGCAGCTTATCTCAGGGGGACCCCCAGCATTTT.

The chain combines TRBV5-5 with TRBJ2-2; D is unclear. Trimming took 4 bases from V and 3 from J, leaving 13 bases between them. The CDR3 contains 15 residues. In germline, CDR1 is SGHKS, CDR2 YYEKEE (reference sequence). The CDR3 DNA reads as TGTGCCAGCAGCCTACAGATACGAGACACCGGGGAGCTGTTTTTT. Amino acid sequence: CASSLQIRDTGELFF.

The chain has TRBV20-1 and TRBJ2-5; 12 positions match TRBD2. The CDR3 covers 14 residues. Germline loops: CDR1 DFQATT, CDR2 SNEGSKA (reference sequence). The junction had 4 bases not matched to a gene; V was cut back by 2 bases and J by 6 bases. DNA of the CDR3: TGCAGTGCTAGACTAGCGGGGGGGAAGAAGACCCAGTACTTC. Translation: CSARLAGGKKTQYF.

The genes are TRBV12-3 or TRBV12-4 and TRBJ1-2; 10 nucleotides align to TRBD1. After removal of 6 bases from V and 1 base from J, the junction contained 5 bases not matched to a gene. The CDR3 length is 15 residues. The CDR3: CASSIGTGVNYGYTF. The CDR3 DNA reads TGTGCCAGCAGCATCGGGACAGGGGTTAACTATGGCTACACCTTC.

This chain connects TRBV24-1 to TRBJ2-5; TRBD1 matches at 8 bases. CDR1 and CDR2 from the germline V gene are KGHDR and SFDVKD. V lost 4 bases, J lost 4 bases, and 4 bases stayed unmatched. This CDR3 has 14 amino acids. CDR3 residues: CATSDPDRGETQYF. Written as DNA, the CDR3 is TGTGCCACCAGTGACCCAGACAGGGGAGAGACCCAGTACTTC.

This chain joins TRBV13 and TRBJ2-1; a weak D match, TRBD1 (5 bases). This CDR3 region has 16 residues. Germline V gives CDR1 PRHDT, CDR2 FYEKMQ (reference sequence). V gave up 5 bases and J gave up 6 bases, with 20 bases separating them. CDR3 protein: CASSAQGITPPNEQFF. The CDR3 DNA sequence: TGTGCCAGCAGCGCCCAGGGTATCACCCCACCCAATGAGCAGTTCTTC.

This clonotype appeared a few times. The J gene is TRBJ2-5, the V gene TRBV9; TRBD1 might be the D (6 bases). Germline V lookup: CDR1 SGDLS, CDR2 YYNGEE. Trimming removed 3 bases from V and 2 bases from J, with 14 bases in between. This CDR3 spans 15 amino acids. This chain's CDR3 is CASSARDNSQETQYF. DNA of the CDR3: TGTGCCAGCAGCGCCCGGGACAACTCTCAAGAGACCCAGTACTTC.

This clonotype was counted between two and nine times. The chain is built from TRBV5-1 and TRBJ2-7; TRBD1 agrees at 7 bases. Germline values: CDR1 SGHRS, CDR2 YFSETQ. The CDR3 covers 12 residues. The ends lost 4 bases at V and 7 bases at J; junction bases unmatched: 5. In DNA form, the CDR3 reads TGCGCCAGCAGCCTACCGGGACAGGAGCAGTACTTC. This encodes CASSLPGQEQYF.